Here is one T cell receptor (beta chain) with its context. What it binds is unknown. Germline V gene sequence: CDR1 SGHVS, CDR2 FQNEAQ. This CDR3 region has 14 residues. Trimming left V 5 bases short and J 4 bases short, with 12 bases between. Generated by immunoSEQ multiplex PCR, the TCRdb table keeps only in-frame clones and is missing some. The sample has roughly 190,000 clones, 92% seen once. The record originates from a study of T cell responses to AZD1222 COVID-19 vaccine. Study-wide points: Baseline serostatus was positive in only 5 to 7 AZD1222 recipients. Most donors were white British and more were female, and clonal diversity was possibly underestimated. Following two doses of AZD1222, Spike-specific TCR breadth and depth rose.

The rearrangement links TRBV7-8 to TRBJ2-4; D might be TRBD2 (6 bases). The sequenced sample was peripheral blood, obtained on day 0 of AZD1222 vaccination. This TCR came from an adult in good health. The chain's CDR3 is CASSPEGTKNIQYF. CDR3 coding DNA: TGTGCCAGCAGCCCGGAGGGCACGAAAAACATTCAGTACTTC.